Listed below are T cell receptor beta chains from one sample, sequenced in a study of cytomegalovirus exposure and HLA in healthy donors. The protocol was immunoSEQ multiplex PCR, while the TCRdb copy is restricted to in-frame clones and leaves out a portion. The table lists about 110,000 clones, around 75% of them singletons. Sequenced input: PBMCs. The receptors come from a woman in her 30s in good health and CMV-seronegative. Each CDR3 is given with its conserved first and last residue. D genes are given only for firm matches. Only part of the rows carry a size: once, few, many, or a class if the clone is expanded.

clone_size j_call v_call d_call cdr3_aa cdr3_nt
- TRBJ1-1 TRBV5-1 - CASSSHSVGQGSTEAFF TGCGCCAGCAGCTCCCACTCGGTTGGTCAGGGTAGTACTGAAGCTTTCTTT
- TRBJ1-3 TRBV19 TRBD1 CASSRDRERNTIYF TGTGCCAGTAGTAGGGACAGGGAAAGAAACACCATATATTTT
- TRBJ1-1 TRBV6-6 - CASSYTGGHTEAFF TGTGCCAGCAGTTATACCGGGGGTCACACTGAAGCTTTCTTT
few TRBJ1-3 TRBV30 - CAWRWGAGNTIYF TGTGCCTGGAGGTGGGGGGCTGGAAACACCATATATTTT
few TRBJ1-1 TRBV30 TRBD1 CAWSVQGDSYEAFF TGTGCCTGGAGTGTACAGGGGGACTCCTATGAAGCTTTCTTT
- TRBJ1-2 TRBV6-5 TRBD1 CASSPRDRDGYTF TGTGCCAGCAGTCCTCGAGACAGGGACGGCTACACCTTC
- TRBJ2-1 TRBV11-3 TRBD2 CASSGGSGLKNNEQFF TGTGCCAGCAGCGGGGGGTCGGGACTAAAAAACAATGAGCAGTTCTTC
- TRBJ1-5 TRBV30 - CAWSYRFEQPQHF TGTGCCTGGAGTTACAGGTTCGAACAGCCCCAGCATTTT
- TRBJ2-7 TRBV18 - CASSPGNSPYEQYF TGTGCCAGCTCACCAGGTAACTCACCCTACGAGCAGTACTTC
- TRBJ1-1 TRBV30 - CAWSFTQGLQEAFF TGTGCCTGGAGTTTTACCCAGGGATTACAAGAAGCTTTCTTT
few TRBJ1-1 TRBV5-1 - CASAPDSYTEAFF TGCGCCAGCGCCCCGGACAGCTACACTGAAGCTTTCTTT
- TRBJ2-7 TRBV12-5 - CASGFGTPGGEQYF TGTGCTAGTGGTTTCGGGACACCGGGCGGGGAGCAGTACTTC
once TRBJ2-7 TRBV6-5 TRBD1 CASSTFRGRLNEQYF TGTGCCAGCAGTACGTTCAGGGGGCGTCTGAACGAGCAGTACTTC
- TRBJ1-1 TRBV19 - CASTTNGQFEAFF TGTGCCAGTACCACTAACGGACAGTTTGAAGCTTTCTTT
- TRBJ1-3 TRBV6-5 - CASSGRDFAGNTIYF TGTGCCAGCAGTGGCAGGGATTTCGCTGGAAACACCATATATTTT
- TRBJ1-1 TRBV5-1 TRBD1 CASSLQGINTEAFF TGCGCCAGCAGCCTACAGGGGATTAACACTGAAGCTTTCTTT
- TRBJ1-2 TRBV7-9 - CASSLGSEGYTF TGTGCCAGCAGCTTAGGGTCGGAGGGCTACACCTTC
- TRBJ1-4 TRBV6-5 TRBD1 CASSYGQGATNEKLFF TGTGCCAGCAGTTACGGACAGGGAGCAACTAATGAAAAACTGTTTTTT
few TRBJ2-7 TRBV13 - CASSSPTVNGGEQYF TGTGCCAGCAGCTCGCCGACAGTAAATGGGGGGGAGCAGTACTTC
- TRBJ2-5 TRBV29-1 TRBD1 CSVEGDRGSPDF TGCAGCGTTGAGGGGGACAGGGGCAGCCCGGACTTC
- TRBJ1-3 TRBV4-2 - CASSHDSSPGSRGNTIYF TGTGCCAGCAGCCACGATTCATCGCCGGGATCTCGTGGAAACACCATATATTTT
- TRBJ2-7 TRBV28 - CASSPRTTSHEQYF TGTGCCAGCAGTCCGCGGACTACATCCCACGAGCAGTACTTC
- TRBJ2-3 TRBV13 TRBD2 CASSLSGRFTDTQYF TGTGCCAGCAGCCTTAGCGGGAGGTTCACAGATACGCAGTATTTT
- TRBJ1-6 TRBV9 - CASSVGDINNSPLHF TGTGCCAGCAGCGTAGGGGACATTAATAATTCACCCCTCCACTTT
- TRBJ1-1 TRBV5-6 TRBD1 CASSLQGATPLNTEAFF TGTGCCAGCAGTTTACAGGGGGCAACGCCCCTCAACACTGAAGCTTTCTTT
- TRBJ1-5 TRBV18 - CASSPSGLAYQPQHF TGTGCCAGCTCACCAAGCGGCCTCGCCTATCAGCCCCAGCATTTT
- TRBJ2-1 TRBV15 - CATSSLGVHNEQFF TGTGCCACCAGCAGTCTGGGAGTTCACAATGAGCAGTTCTTC
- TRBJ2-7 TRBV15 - CATSRDPDNYEQYF TGTGCCACCAGCAGAGATCCGGACAACTACGAGCAGTACTTC
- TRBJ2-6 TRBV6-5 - CASSFSDSSGANVLTF TGTGCCAGCAGTTTTTCCGACAGCTCTGGGGCCAACGTCCTGACTTTC
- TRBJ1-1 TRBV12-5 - CASGLERVTEAFF TGTGCTAGTGGTTTGGAGAGGGTGACTGAAGCTTTCTTT
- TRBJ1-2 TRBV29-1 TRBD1 CSVVEGAYGYTF TGCAGCGTTGTGGAGGGGGCATATGGCTACACCTTC
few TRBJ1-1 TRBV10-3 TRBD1 CAITEDRVRNTEAFF TGTGCCATCACCGAAGACAGGGTTAGGAACACTGAAGCTTTCTTT
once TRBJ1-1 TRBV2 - CASDEVNTEAFF TGTGCCAGCGACGAGGTGAACACTGAAGCTTTCTTT
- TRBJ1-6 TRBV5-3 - CAKRVFGNSPLHF TGTGCCAAGAGGGTTTTTGGTAATTCACCCCTCCACTTT
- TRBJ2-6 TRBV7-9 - CASSSPETSGLLRANVLTF -
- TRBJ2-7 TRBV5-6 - CASSLVRYEQYF TGTGCCAGCAGCTTGGTGCGCTACGAGCAGTACTTC
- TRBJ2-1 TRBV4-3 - CASSQGLQGGHGTGNEQFF TGCGCCAGCAGCCAAGGTCTACAGGGGGGGCACGGTACTGGCAATGAGCAGTTCTTC
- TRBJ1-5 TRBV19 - CASSTAFSNQPQHF TGTGCCAGTAGCACAGCCTTCAGCAATCAACCCCAGCATTTT
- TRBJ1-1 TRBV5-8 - CASSEITGGDTEAFF TGTGCCAGCAGCGAGATCACGGGGGGGGACACTGAAGCTTTCTTT
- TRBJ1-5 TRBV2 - CASSDYLYQPQHF TGTGCCAGCAGTGACTACCTTTATCAGCCCCAGCATTTT
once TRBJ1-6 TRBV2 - CASSREMGPYNSPLHF TGTGCCAGCAGCCGGGAGATGGGGCCTTATAATTCACCCCTCCACTTT
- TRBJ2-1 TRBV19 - CASSQHRGGRARRNEQFF TGTGCCAGTAGTCAGCACCGAGGGGGGAGGGCCAGGCGTAATGAGCAGTTCTTC
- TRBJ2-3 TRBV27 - CASSFIGTGGTDTQYF TGTGCCAGCAGTTTTATCGGGACGGGAGGCACAGATACGCAGTATTTT
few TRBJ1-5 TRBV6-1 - CASSEGHNNQPQHF TGTGCCAGCAGTGAAGGACACAATAATCAGCCCCAGCATTTT
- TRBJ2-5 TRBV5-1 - CASSRLDGRKETQYF TGCGCCAGCAGTCGACTAGATGGGCGAAAAGAGACCCAGTACTTC
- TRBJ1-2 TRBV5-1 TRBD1 CASSLGIDLTGGEGYTF TGCGCCAGCAGCTTGGGAATAGACTTGACAGGGGGCGAAGGCTACACCTTC
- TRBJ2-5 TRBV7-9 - CASSQGGVQETQYF TGTGCCAGCAGTCAAGGGGGGGTCCAAGAGACCCAGTACTTC
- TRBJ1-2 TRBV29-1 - CSVVVQDYGYTF TGCAGCGTTGTAGTCCAGGACTATGGCTACACCTTC
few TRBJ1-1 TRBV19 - CASRTWGGAQNTEAFF TGTGCCAGTCGAACTTGGGGGGGCGCACAGAACACTGAAGCTTTCTTT
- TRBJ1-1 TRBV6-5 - CASSKNTEAFF TGTGCCAGCAGCAAGAACACTGAAGCTTTCTTT
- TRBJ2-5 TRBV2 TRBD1 CATKGQGPETQYF TGTGCCACCAAGGGACAGGGGCCCGAGACCCAGTACTTC
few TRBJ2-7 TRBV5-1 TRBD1 CASSLQGVGSFYEQYF TGCGCCAGCAGCTTACAGGGGGTAGGCTCTTTCTACGAGCAGTACTTC
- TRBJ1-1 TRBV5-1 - CASSFSDTEAFF TGCGCCAGCAGCTTTTCAGATACTGAAGCTTTCTTT
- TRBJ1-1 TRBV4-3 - CASSQDFGGMNTEAFF TGCGCCAGCAGCCAAGATTTCGGAGGGATGAACACTGAAGCTTTCTTT
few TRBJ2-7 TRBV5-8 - CASSLGRRGVGEQYF TGTGCCAGCAGCTTGGGACGGCGCGGCGTAGGCGAGCAGTACTTC
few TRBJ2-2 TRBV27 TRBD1 CASSQPGQGVNGELFF TGTGCCAGCAGCCAACCGGGACAGGGGGTTAACGGGGAGCTGTTTTTT
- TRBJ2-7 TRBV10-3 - CAISGDFDEQYF TGTGCCATCAGTGGGGACTTCGACGAGCAGTACTTC
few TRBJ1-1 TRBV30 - CAWVGLLNTEAFF TGTGCCTGGGTGGGACTTCTGAACACTGAAGCTTTCTTT
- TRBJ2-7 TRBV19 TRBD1 CASSMGQGAHEQYF TGTGCCAGTAGTATGGGACAGGGGGCACACGAGCAGTACTTC
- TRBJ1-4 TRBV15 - CATSRDRREKLFF TGTGCCACCAGCAGAGATCGTCGGGAAAAACTGTTTTTT